The rows below give T cell receptor beta chains drawn from one sample of a study of human T cells and chemical hapten exposure. TCRdb ran MiXCR on the RACE reads and lists one entry per CDR3 protein. The sample carries roughly 50,000 distinct CDR3 sequences, roughly 10% recorded once. The sample consisted of whole blood, taken in connection with sensitization to the hapten diphenylcyclopropenone (DPC). The receptors shown here come from a woman aged 35 to 49 with alopecia areata. Some clones in this sample may be carry-over from other donors' samples. Both conserved end residues are part of each CDR3.

V: TRBV3-1
length: 13
J: TRBJ2-7
CDR3: CASNRGVGGEQYF

V: TRBV11-2
length: 15
J: TRBJ2-2
CDR3: CASSLSRGYTGELFF

V: TRBV2
length: 14
J: TRBJ1-1
CDR3: CASRNRGLNTEAFF

V: TRBV11-2
length: 15
J: TRBJ1-4
CDR3: CASSLGDRDAEKLFF

V: TRBV20-1
length: 14
J: TRBJ2-7
CDR3: CSAVRRDPPYEQYF

V: TRBV28
length: 17
J: TRBJ1-1
CDR3: CASSLRGGSRMNTEAFF

V: TRBV5-6
length: 14
J: TRBJ1-4
CDR3: CASSYGLGGEKLFF

V: TRBV3-1
length: 17
J: TRBJ2-7
CDR3: CASTETSGGHRPYEQYF

V: TRBV11-2
length: 13
J: TRBJ2-5
CDR3: CASSLSVKETQYF

V: TRBV4-2
length: 15
J: TRBJ2-6
CDR3: CASSQDPPGANVLTF

V: TRBV7-6
length: 13
J: TRBJ2-2
CDR3: CAIRQLNTGELFF

V: TRBV4-2
length: 14
J: TRBJ1-6
CDR3: CASSQVRQGSPLHF

V: TRBV20-1
length: 14
J: TRBJ1-1
CDR3: CSARQGSTNTEAFF

V: TRBV3-1
length: 17
J: TRBJ2-1
CDR3: CASSQSYSWTGRNEQFF

V: TRBV9
length: 13
J: TRBJ2-7
CDR3: CASSRRSGVEQYF

V: TRBV7-6
length: 16
J: TRBJ2-2
CDR3: CVSSLASGHRTGELFF

V: TRBV6-5
length: 14
J: TRBJ2-3
CDR3: CASSPGLVSDTQYF

V: TRBV6-6
length: 13
J: TRBJ1-4
CDR3: CASSPDRESRDEF

V: TRBV5-1
length: 11
J: TRBJ2-7
CDR3: CASSLDYEQYF

V: TRBV28
length: 15
J: TRBJ2-6
CDR3: CASSFQISGANVLTF

V: TRBV6-1
length: 12
J: TRBJ1-6
CDR3: CASGQYNSPLHF

V: TRBV4-1
length: 12
J: TRBJ1-2
CDR3: CASSQGAAGNTF

V: TRBV20-1
length: 16
J: TRBJ1-6
CDR3: CSAAGSTSPGDSPLHF

V: TRBV7-2
length: 14
J: TRBJ2-1
CDR3: CASSLAGGSNEQFF

V: TRBV7-3
length: 13
J: TRBJ2-2
CDR3: CASRQGGGGELFF

V: TRBV2
length: 16
J: TRBJ2-4
CDR3: CASSDQSYIAKNIQYF

V: TRBV24-1
length: 12
J: TRBJ2-3
CDR3: CATSDPTDTQYF

V: TRBV5-1
length: 14
J: TRBJ1-1
CDR3: CASKSGYLNTEAFF

V: TRBV29-1
length: 13
J: TRBJ2-3
CDR3: CSVGRDRVDTQYF

V: TRBV11-2
length: 15
J: TRBJ2-3
CDR3: CASSLSTIGTDTQYF

V: TRBV7-9
length: 11
J: TRBJ2-2
CDR3: CASRGAGELFF

V: TRBV15
length: 15
J: TRBJ1-5
CDR3: CATSRGQGGNQPQHF

V: TRBV11-2
length: 17
J: TRBJ2-5
CDR3: CASSPKMSSGPQETQYF

V: TRBV29-1
length: 10
J: TRBJ2-3
CDR3: CSAIGDTQYF

V: TRBV12-3/TRBV12-4
length: 17
J: TRBJ2-3
CDR3: CASSLSGGRISTDTQYF

V: TRBV5-1
length: 15
J: TRBJ2-2
CDR3: CASSIYPGNTGELFF

V: TRBV13
length: 17
J: TRBJ2-3
CDR3: CASSSPYASFEADTQYF

V: TRBV12-3/TRBV12-4
length: 14
J: TRBJ2-7
CDR3: CASSLAGANYEQYF

V: TRBV9
length: 11
J: TRBJ2-7
CDR3: CASSVDFPQYF

V: TRBV5-5
length: 12
J: TRBJ1-2
CDR3: CASSRSVYGYTF

V: TRBV4-1
length: 15
J: TRBJ2-5
CDR3: CASSQTSGDRETQYF

V: TRBV4-3
length: 14
J: TRBJ2-5
CDR3: CASSRRTGQETQYF

V: TRBV7-9
length: 14
J: TRBJ2-3
CDR3: CASSFRTIPDTQYF

V: TRBV7-2
length: 15
J: TRBJ2-3
CDR3: CASSPRTTTTDTQYF

V: TRBV7-6
length: 12
J: TRBJ2-3
CDR3: CASSIGIDTQYF

V: TRBV28
length: 12
J: TRBJ1-6
CDR3: CASSPPRGPLHF

V: TRBV30
length: 16
J: TRBJ2-3
CDR3: CAWERMTSGAMDTQYF

V: TRBV19
length: 15
J: TRBJ1-1
CDR3: CASSFSWAGNTEAFF

V: TRBV29-1
length: 12
J: TRBJ2-7
CDR3: CSVRQSSYEQYF

V: TRBV7-7
length: 15
J: TRBJ1-2
CDR3: CASSPLGARRDGYTF

V: TRBV7-3
length: 17
J: TRBJ1-4
CDR3: CASSLLKPGALIGKLFF

V: TRBV12-3/TRBV12-4
length: 12
J: TRBJ1-1
CDR3: CASSARVPEAFF

V: TRBV5-1
length: 16
J: TRBJ1-2
CDR3: CASSLAYAEDNYGYTF

V: TRBV7-2
length: 15
J: TRBJ2-7
CDR3: CASSPGGGSSYEQYF

V: TRBV15
length: 16
J: TRBJ2-3
CDR3: CASSKMARERTDTQYF

V: TRBV5-5
length: 12
J: TRBJ2-7
CDR3: CASSSPGPEQYF

V: TRBV2
length: 14
J: TRBJ2-3
CDR3: CASRVGQGTDTQYF

V: TRBV2
length: 14
J: TRBJ2-2
CDR3: CASSEVENTGELFF

V: TRBV4-3
length: 16
J: TRBJ2-3
CDR3: CASSQDLGGPTDTQYF